The T cell receptor beta chain under discussion was sequenced for a study of blood T cell repertoires in COVID-19. One Seattle source followed patients from active infection through their disease course. Germline assignment: CDR1 SGHTA and CDR2 FQGTGA. CDR3 length: 16 amino acids. Trimming took off 3 bases at V and 1 base at J, with 15 bases between the two ends. As handled by the study authors: Reference gene primer amplification in the assay estimated nucleated cell counts. The protocol was immunoSEQ multiplex PCR, while the TCRdb copy is restricted to in-frame clones and leaves out a portion. V, J and clone size derive from that table, while D and trimming were established from the DNA sequence. The repertoire includes fewer than 95,000 clones, approximately 79% of them detected once, and 3.5% to 4% sits in the top ten. This clone was seen at least ten times.

This TCR derives from a man in his 70s with COVID-19, enrolled during active disease. Material: peripheral blood. The chain is built from TRBV7-3 and TRBJ1-1; a possible D gene is TRBD1 (6 bases). CDR3 in DNA: TGTGCCAGCAGCTTGAACCCGACAGGTTGGAACACTGAAGCTTTCTTT. It codes for CASSLNPTGWNTEAFF.